These 19 T cell receptor beta chains came from one sample sequenced in a study of blood T cells in healthy people across ages. A J-beta primer mix and a sample-barcoded 5' primer were used in a second PCR of about 6 to 12 cycles. Each CDR3 protein gets one entry after TCRdb re-called the 5' RACE reads with MiXCR. The repertoire holds about 830,000 distinct CDR3 sequences, with 60% to 80% as singletons. Sequences were obtained from blood. The receptors come from a young man in good health.

The chain recombines TRBV4-3 with TRBJ2-1; the D gene is possibly TRBD2 (6 bases). V lost 3 bases and J 5 bases, leaving 8 bases between the germline ends. Germline CDR1 reads LGHNA; CDR2 reads YSLEER. The CDR3 is 13 residues long. CDR3 amino acids: CASSQDYDNEQFF. The CDR3 DNA follows: TGCGCCAGCAGCCAGGACTACGACAATGAGCAGTTCTTC.

The V gene is TRBV5-1, the J gene TRBJ2-1, with D maybe TRBD1 (5 bases). V lost 4 bases, J lost 0 bases, and 14 bases lay in between. CDR1 is SGHRS and CDR2 is YFSETQ in the germline V gene. This CDR3 contains 16 residues. CDR3 in amino acids: CASSARQTSSYNEQFF. DNA of the CDR3: TGCGCCAGCAGCGCCCGACAGACAAGCTCCTACAATGAGCAGTTCTTC.

This chain uses TRBV10-3 with TRBJ1-5, with TRBD1 matching 10 bases. The CDR3 spans 16 residues. Germline CDR1 and CDR2: ENHRY and SYGVKD. The trim removed 2 bases at V and 2 bases at J, leaving 3 bases unmatched. The chain's CDR3 is CAISEGGQGGNQPQHF. The DNA for the CDR3 is TGTGCCATCAGTGAGGGAGGACAGGGGGGCAATCAGCCCCAGCATTTT.

This clonotype was seen only a few times. The genes are TRBV27 and TRBJ2-6, with D possibly TRBD2 on 6 matching bases. Trimming pared 6 bases from V and 2 bases from J, leaving 11 bases between. CDR1 is MNHEY, CDR2 SMNVEV, per germline (reference sequence). This CDR3 is built from 15 residues. The CDR3 bases are TGTGCCAGCAGACCGCGGGGCGCTGGGGCCAACGTCCTGACTTTC. Translation gives CASRPRGAGANVLTF.

This chain links TRBV25-1 with TRBJ1-2; a possible D gene is TRBD1 (5 bases). The CDR3 is 14 residues long. The V end was cut by 4 bases, the J end by 9 bases, with 18 bases between. Germline V gene sequence: CDR1 MGHDK, CDR2 SYGVNS. The CDR3, as DNA: TGTGCCAGCAGTGCTCCGGGGACTTGGGAAAGCTACACCTTC. Its protein is CASSAPGTWESYTF.

This chain connects TRBV7-9 to TRBJ1-2; maybe TRBD1 (6 bases). Germline lookup yields CDR1 SEHNR and CDR2 FQNEAQ (reference sequence). V lost 4 bases and J lost 0, with 18 bases in between. The CDR3 loop spans 17 amino acids. The CDR3 DNA sequence: TGTGCCAGCAGCTCCCCCACCTCAGGGGAAGCTAACTATGGCTACACCTTC. As protein: CASSSPTSGEANYGYTF.

The chain joins TRBV28 to TRBJ2-4; TRBD1 aligns across 8 bases. Germline trimming cut 4 bases from V and 6 bases from J; bases unmatched to any gene: 8. The CDR3 covers 15 residues. CDR1 is MDHEN and CDR2 is SYDVKM in the germline V gene. The CDR3 sequence is CASSSRTGQRNIQYF. Written as DNA, the CDR3 is TGTGCCAGCAGTTCCAGGACAGGGCAGAGAAACATTCAGTACTTC.

This clonotype was counted many times. The gene calls are TRBV4-1 and TRBJ2-1; 9 bases are shared with TRBD2. Germline V lookup: CDR1 MGHRA, CDR2 YSYEKL. This CDR3 region has 17 residues. The ends lost 1 base at V and 7 bases at J; junction bases unmatched: 11. In DNA form, the CDR3 reads TGCGCCAGCAGCCAAGCTTTTGGCGGGGGGGCCGGGAATGAGCAGTTCTTC. Translating gives CASSQAFGGGAGNEQFF.

The genes are TRBV2 and TRBJ2-5; 7 nucleotides line up with TRBD1. The J call may not be correct, given that the DNA end is closer to TRBJ2-7. Germline values: CDR1 SNHLY, CDR2 FYNNEI. The CDR3 has 15 residues. As DNA, the CDR3 is TGTGCCAGCAGCCCAGACAGGGTGGCCTCTTACGAGCAGTACTTC. It encodes CASSPDRVASYEQYF.

The chain has TRBV29-1 and TRBJ2-1, with 11 bases that match TRBD1. The CDR3 has 14 residues. Germline CDR1 and CDR2: SQVTM and ANQGSEA. The CDR3 nucleotides are TGCAGTCAGGTTCGGGACAGGGGGTTCAATGAGCAGTTCTTC. Encoded protein: CSQVRDRGFNEQFF.

The V and J genes are TRBV5-1 and TRBJ1-2, with 7 nucleotides matching TRBD1. The germline CDR1 and CDR2 sequences are SGHRS and YFSETQ. Losses at the gene ends were 3 bases for V and 1 base for J; bases not matched to a gene: 6. The CDR3 has 15 amino acids. CDR3 in amino acids: CASSSRQGDNYGYTF. CDR3 nucleotides: TGCGCCAGCAGCTCTAGACAGGGCGATAACTATGGCTACACCTTC.

The chain employs TRBV25-1 and TRBJ2-1; D is undetermined. Trimming cost V 3 bases and J 2 bases, with 11 bases left between them. CDR3 length: 15 residues. Germline V gene data show CDR1 as MGHDK and CDR2 as SYGVNS. The CDR3 sequence is CASSDQIVTYNEQFF. The CDR3 DNA is TGTGCCAGCAGTGACCAAATCGTGACCTACAATGAGCAGTTCTTC.

This chain links TRBV29-1 with TRBJ2-2; 9 bases are shared with TRBD1. Germline trimming cut 6 bases from V and 4 bases from J; bases unmatched to any gene: 12. The CDR3 loop spans 16 amino acids. CDR1 is SQVTM, CDR2 ANQGSEA, per germline. CDR3 coding DNA: TGCAGCGTCCTCACCGGGACAGGGCGGATCACCGGGGAGCTGTTTTTT. Encoded protein: CSVLTGTGRITGELFF.

The rearrangement uses TRBV10-3 and TRBJ2-1; 14 nucleotides agree with TRBD2. V was pared by 6 bases and J by 7 bases, with 8 bases of the junction left unmatched. The CDR3 is made up of 16 amino acids. Per germline, CDR1 ENHRY and CDR2 SYGVKD. CDR3 DNA: TGTGCCATCAGCCAGGGACTAGCGGGGGCTCAGAATGAGCAGTTCTTC. Translated, it gives CAISQGLAGAQNEQFF.

This chain joins TRBV12-3 or TRBV12-4 and TRBJ2-5, with TRBD2 matching 13 bases. Germline trimming cut 6 bases from V and 1 base from J; bases unmatched to any gene: 8. The length of the CDR3 is 17 residues. The CDR3 sequence is CASSHGGLAGSQETQYF. The DNA of the CDR3 is TGTGCCAGCAGCCATGGGGGACTAGCGGGGTCCCAAGAGACCCAGTACTTC.

The chain uses TRBV6-1 and TRBJ1-6, with a possible D match to TRBD1 (6 bases). In germline, CDR1 is MNHNS, CDR2 SASEGT. Trimming cost V 4 bases and J 8 bases, with 15 bases left between them. This CDR3 has 15 amino acids. In DNA form, the CDR3 reads TGTGCCAGCAGTGCAGGGGACCGCCGGGATTCACCCCTCCACTTT. It yields the protein CASSAGDRRDSPLHF.

This clonotype has a handful of counts. V usage is TRBV11-3 and J usage is TRBJ2-2; perhaps D is TRBD1 or TRBD2 (5 bases each). The CDR3 is 15 amino acids. Looked up from germline, CDR1 is SGHNT and CDR2 is YENEEA. The V end lost 5 bases, the J end lost 4 bases, and 14 bases lay between the germline ends. CDR3 sequence: CASSPPIGATGELFF. The CDR3, as DNA: TGTGCCAGCAGCCCCCCTATCGGGGCCACCGGGGAGCTGTTTTTT.

This clonotype showed up many times. The V and J genes are TRBV12-3 or TRBV12-4 and TRBJ1-2; D is uncertain. V lost 5 bases to trimming and J lost 4 bases, with 14 bases between them. The CDR3 length is 14 residues. CDR3: CASSTTDISYGYTF. DNA of the CDR3: TGTGCCAGCAGTACAACAGATATTAGCTATGGCTACACCTTC.

This rearrangement joins TRBV13 to TRBJ2-1; a weak D match, TRBD2 (6 bases). Looked up from germline, CDR1 is PRHDT and CDR2 is FYEKMQ (reference sequence). The CDR3 is 13 amino acids. Deletions cut 7 bases from V and 6 bases from J, with 13 bases between. CDR3 bases: TGTGCCAGCAAAAGAGAGACTAGCAATGAGCAGTTCTTC. Its translation is CASKRETSNEQFF. Filled out from reference TRBV13 and TRBJ2-1, the complete variable domain reads AAGVIQSPRHLIKEKRETATLKCYPIPRHDTVYWYQQGPGQDPQFLISFYEKMQSDKGSIPDRFSAQQFSDYHSELNMSSLELGDSALYFCASKRETSNEQFFGPGTRLTVL.